This TCR beta chain was observed in a study of beta chain features in type 1 diabetes. Study-wide results and limits: cDNA sequencing could over-represent cells with high TCR expression.

Staining for CD45RO/CCR7/CD25/CD127/CD95/CD27 allowed sorting of CD4+ naive, central memory, regulatory and stem cell-like memory cells. Investigators reverse transcribed all isolated RNA, so they sequenced expressed TCRB transcripts. Only in-frame clones appear in the TCRdb table, and some are missing; sequencing was by immunoSEQ multiplex PCR. Here the sample spans 150,000 to 190,000 clones, around 8.5% being singletons. The sample holds a few counts of this clone. Its specificity is unknown. This CDR3 is built from 17 residues. The V gene's germline CDR1 is SGHTA and CDR2 FQGNSA. The V gene lost 5 bases and the J gene lost 7 bases, with 26 bases spanning the gap.

The chain has TRBV7-2 and TRBJ1-2, with no clear D. This clonotype was obtained from a man aged 18 to 30 in good health. The source material was central memory CD4+ T cells from blood. CDR3 sequence reads: CASSLRSPGVKGIGYTF. The CDR3 DNA sequence: TGTGCCAGCAGCCTAAGATCTCCGGGAGTCAAAGGAATTGGCTACACCTTC.